This TCR beta chain was obtained from a study of shared clonotypes between healthy human individuals. Study background: With ages of 18 to 49, the donors were a couple of women and a few men. Each donor had three CD4 naive, three CD4 memory, two CD8 naive and one CD8 memory plate. Findings of the study overall: Sharing of clonotypes among donors was expected to vary with sequencing depth.

In the case of this clone: Its specificity is not known.

V lost 3 bases and J lost 7, with 18 bases in between. The CDR3 consists of 16 residues. CDR1 is MDHEN and CDR2 is SYDVKM in the germline V gene. CD45RA+ naive and CD45RA-negative memory subsets were separated from CD4+ cells. Only in-frame clones appear in the TCRdb table, and some are missing; sequencing was by immunoSEQ multiplex PCR. The table has around 1.5 million clones, around 98% seen once. Sequencing was performed on naive CD4+ T cells sorted from blood. The subset is: CD45RA+ positively selected. The rearrangement links TRBV28 to TRBJ1-4; TRBD1 might be the D (5 bases). The clonotype was recovered from a man younger than 40 in good health. The DNA of the CDR3 is TGTGCCAGCAGTTTCTCCGGCAGGGTCGGAAGTGAAAAACTGTTTTTT. The encoded protein is CASSFSGRVGSEKLFF.